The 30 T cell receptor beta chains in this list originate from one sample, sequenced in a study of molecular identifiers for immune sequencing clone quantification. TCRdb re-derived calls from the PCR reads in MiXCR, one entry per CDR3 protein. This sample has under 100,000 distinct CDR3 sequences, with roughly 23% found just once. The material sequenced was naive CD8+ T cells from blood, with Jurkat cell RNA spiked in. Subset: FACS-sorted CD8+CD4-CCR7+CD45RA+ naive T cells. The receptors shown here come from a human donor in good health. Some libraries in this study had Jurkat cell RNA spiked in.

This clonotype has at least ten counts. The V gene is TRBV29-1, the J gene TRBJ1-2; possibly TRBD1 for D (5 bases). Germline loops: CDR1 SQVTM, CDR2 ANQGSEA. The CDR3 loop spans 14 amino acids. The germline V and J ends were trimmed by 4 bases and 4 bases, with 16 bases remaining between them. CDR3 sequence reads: CSVGGSDSLYGYTF. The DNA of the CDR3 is TGCAGCGTTGGAGGTAGTGACAGCCTCTATGGCTACACCTTC.

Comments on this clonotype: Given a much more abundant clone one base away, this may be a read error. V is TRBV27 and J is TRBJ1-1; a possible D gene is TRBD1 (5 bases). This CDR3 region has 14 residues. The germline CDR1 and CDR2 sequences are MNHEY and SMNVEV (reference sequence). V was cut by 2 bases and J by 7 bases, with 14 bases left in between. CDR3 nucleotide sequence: TGTGCCAGCAGTTTAAACAGGTGGGGAATTGAAGCTTTCTTT. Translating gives CASSLNRWGIEAFF.

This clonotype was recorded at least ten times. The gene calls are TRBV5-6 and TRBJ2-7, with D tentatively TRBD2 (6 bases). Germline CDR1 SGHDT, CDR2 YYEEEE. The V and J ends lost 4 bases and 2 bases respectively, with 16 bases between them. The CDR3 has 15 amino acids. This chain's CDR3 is CASSPWGGGTYEQYF. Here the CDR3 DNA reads TGTGCCAGCAGCCCGTGGGGCGGCGGGACCTACGAGCAGTACTTC. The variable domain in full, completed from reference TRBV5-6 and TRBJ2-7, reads DAGVTQSPTHLIKTRGQQVTLRCSPKSGHDTVSWYQQALGQGPQFIFQYYEEEERQRGNFPDRFSGHQFPNYSSELNVNALLLGDSALYLCASSPWGGGTYEQYFGPGTRLTVT.

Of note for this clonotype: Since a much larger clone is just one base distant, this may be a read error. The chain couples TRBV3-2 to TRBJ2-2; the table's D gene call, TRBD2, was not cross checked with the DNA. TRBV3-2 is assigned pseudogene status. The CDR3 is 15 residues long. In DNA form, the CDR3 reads TGTGCCAGCAGCCCCCCTAGCGGGTTCACCGGGGCGCTGTTTTTT. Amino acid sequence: CASSPPSGFTGALFF.

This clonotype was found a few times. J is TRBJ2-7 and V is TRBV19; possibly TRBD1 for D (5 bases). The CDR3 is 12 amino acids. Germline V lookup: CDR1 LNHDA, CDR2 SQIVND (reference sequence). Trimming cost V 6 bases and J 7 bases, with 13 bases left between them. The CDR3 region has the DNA TGTGCCAGTAGCCCCTTTGGGGCGGAGCAGTACTTC. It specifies CASSPFGAEQYF.

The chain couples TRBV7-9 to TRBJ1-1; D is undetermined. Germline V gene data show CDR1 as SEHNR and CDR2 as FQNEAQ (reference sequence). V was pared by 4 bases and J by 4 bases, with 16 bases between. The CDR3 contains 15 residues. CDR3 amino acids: CASSSTRSVGTEAFF. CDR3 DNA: TGTGCCAGCAGCTCGACGAGGAGTGTTGGCACTGAAGCTTTCTTT.

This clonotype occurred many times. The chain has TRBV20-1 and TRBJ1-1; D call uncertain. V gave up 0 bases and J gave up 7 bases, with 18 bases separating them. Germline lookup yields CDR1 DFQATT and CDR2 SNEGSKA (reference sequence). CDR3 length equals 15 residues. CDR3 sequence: CSAREVGRRLDEAFF. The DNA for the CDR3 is TGCAGTGCTAGAGAGGTAGGACGGAGGTTGGATGAAGCTTTCTTT.

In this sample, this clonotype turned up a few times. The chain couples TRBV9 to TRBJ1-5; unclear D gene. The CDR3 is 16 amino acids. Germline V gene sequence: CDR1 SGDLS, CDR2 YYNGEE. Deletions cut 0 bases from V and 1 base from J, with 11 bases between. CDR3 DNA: TGTGCCAGCAGCGTAGTAGACTACGAAAGCAATCAGCCCCAGCATTTT. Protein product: CASSVVDYESNQPQHF.

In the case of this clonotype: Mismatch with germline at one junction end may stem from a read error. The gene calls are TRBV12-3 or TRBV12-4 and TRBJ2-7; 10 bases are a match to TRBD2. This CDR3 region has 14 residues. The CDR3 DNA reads TGTGCCAGCAGTGTAGCGGGAGGTCCCTACGAGCAGTACTTC. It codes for CASSVAGGPYEQYF.

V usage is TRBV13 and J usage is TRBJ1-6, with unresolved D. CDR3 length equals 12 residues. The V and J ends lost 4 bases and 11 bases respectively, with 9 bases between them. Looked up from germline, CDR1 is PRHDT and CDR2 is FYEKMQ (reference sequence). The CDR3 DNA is TGTGCCAGCAGCTCCCCCCAGACACCCCTCCACTTT. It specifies CASSSPQTPLHF.

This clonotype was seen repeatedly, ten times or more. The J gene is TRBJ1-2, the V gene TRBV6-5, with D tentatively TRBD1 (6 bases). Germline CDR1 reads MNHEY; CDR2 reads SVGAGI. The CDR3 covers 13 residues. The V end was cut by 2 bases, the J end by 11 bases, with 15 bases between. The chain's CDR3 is CASSYKTGGRYTF. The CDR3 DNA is TGTGCCAGCAGTTACAAAACCGGGGGGCGTTACACCTTC.

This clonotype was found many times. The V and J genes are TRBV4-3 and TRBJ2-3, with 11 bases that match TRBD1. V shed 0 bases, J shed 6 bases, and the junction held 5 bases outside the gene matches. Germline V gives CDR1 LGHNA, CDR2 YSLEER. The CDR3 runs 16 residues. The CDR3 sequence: CASSQEGQGASDTQYF. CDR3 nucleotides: TGCGCCAGCAGCCAAGAAGGACAGGGGGCATCGGATACGCAGTATTTT.

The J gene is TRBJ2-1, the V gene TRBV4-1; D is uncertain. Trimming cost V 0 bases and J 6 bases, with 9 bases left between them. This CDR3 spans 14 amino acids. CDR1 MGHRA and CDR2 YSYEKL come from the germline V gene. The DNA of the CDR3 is TGCGCCAGCAGCCAAGAGAAGGACGGCAATGAGCAGTTCTTC. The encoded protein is CASSQEKDGNEQFF.

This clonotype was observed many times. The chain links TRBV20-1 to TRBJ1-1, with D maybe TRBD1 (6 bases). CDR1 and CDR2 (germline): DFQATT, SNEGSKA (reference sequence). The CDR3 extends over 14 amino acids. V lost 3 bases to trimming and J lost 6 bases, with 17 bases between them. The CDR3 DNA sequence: TGCAGTGCTAGTTTATTGGGGGGCGCGGCTGAAGCTTTCTTT. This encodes CSASLLGGAAEAFF.

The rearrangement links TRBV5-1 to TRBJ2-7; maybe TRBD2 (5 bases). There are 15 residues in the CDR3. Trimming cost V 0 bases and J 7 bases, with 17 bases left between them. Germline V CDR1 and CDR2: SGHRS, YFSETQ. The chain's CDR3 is CASSLVWWQAEEQYF. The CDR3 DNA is TGCGCCAGCAGCTTGGTGTGGTGGCAAGCGGAGGAGCAGTACTTC.

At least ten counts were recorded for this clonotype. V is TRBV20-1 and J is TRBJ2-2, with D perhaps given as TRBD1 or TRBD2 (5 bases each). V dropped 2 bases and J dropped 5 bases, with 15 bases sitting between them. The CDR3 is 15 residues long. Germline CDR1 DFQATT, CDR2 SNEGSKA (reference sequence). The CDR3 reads CSARSFGASTGELFF. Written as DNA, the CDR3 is TGCAGTGCTAGATCGTTCGGGGCGTCAACCGGGGAGCTGTTTTTT.

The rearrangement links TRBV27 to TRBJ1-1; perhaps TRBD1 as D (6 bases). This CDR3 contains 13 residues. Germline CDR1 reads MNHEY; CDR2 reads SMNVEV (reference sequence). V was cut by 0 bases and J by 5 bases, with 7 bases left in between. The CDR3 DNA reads TGTGCCAGCAGTTTATCGAGGGGGACTGAAGCTTTCTTT. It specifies CASSLSRGTEAFF.

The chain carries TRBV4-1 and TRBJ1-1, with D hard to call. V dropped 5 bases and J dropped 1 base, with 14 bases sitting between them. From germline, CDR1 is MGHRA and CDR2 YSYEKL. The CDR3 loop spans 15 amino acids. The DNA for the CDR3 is TGCGCCAGCAGCTCCCGACCAGACGGGAACACTGAAGCTTTCTTT. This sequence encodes CASSSRPDGNTEAFF.

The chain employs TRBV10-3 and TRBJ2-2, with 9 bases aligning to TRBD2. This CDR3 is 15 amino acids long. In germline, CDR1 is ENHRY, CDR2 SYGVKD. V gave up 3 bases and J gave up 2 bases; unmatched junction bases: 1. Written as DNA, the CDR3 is TGTGCCATCAGTGACGGGACTAGCAACACCGGGGAGCTGTTTTTT. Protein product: CAISDGTSNTGELFF.

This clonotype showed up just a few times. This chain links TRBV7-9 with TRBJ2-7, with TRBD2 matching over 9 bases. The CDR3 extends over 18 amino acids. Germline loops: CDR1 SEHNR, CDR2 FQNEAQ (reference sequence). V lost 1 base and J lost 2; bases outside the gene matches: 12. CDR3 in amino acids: CASSLVPGASGAPYEQYF. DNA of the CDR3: TGTGCCAGCAGCTTAGTCCCTGGGGCTAGCGGGGCCCCCTACGAGCAGTACTTC.

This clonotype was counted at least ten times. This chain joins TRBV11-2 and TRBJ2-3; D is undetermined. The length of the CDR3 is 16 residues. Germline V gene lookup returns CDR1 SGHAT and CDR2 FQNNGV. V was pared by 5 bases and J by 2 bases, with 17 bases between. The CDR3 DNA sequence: TGTGCCAGCAGCCCCTTTCATAGCTCGAACACAGATACGCAGTATTTT. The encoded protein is CASSPFHSSNTDTQYF.

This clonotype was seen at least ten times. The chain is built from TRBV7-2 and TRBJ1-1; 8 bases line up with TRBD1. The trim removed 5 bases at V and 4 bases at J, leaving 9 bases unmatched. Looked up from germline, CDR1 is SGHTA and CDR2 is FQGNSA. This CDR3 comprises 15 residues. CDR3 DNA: TGTGCCAGCAGCGCAGACAGGGGCTTTAGCACTGAAGCTTTCTTT. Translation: CASSADRGFSTEAFF.

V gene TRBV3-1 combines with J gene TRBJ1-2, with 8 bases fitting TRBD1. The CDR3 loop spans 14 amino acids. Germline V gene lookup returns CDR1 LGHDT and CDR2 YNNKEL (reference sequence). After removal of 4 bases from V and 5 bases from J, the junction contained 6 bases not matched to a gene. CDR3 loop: CASSLLDREYGYTF. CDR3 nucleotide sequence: TGTGCCAGCAGCCTGTTGGACAGGGAATATGGCTACACCTTC. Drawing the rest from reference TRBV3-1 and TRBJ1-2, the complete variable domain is DTAVSQTPKYLVTQMGNDKSIKCEQNLGHDTMYWYKQDSKKFLKIMFSYNNKELIINETVPNRFSPKSPDKAHLNLHINSLELGDSAVYFCASSLLDREYGYTFGSGTRLTVV.

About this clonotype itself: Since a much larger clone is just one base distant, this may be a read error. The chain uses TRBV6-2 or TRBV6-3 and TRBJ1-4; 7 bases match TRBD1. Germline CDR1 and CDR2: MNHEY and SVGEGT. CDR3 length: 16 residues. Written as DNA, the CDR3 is TGTGCCCGCAGTACCCATCCCGGGACAGCGCCTGAAAAACTGTTTTTT. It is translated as CARSTHPGTAPEKLFF.

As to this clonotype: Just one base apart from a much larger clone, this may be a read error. The CDR3 region is CASSPAAGGYEQYF. The CDR3 DNA sequence: TGCGCCAGCAGCCCTGCGGCAGGGGGCTACGAGCAGTACTTC. The rearrangement joins TRBV4-3 to TRBJ2-7; 7 bases line up with TRBD1. The V gene end was trimmed by 4 bases and the J gene end by 3 bases; junction bases not matched to a gene: 6. This CDR3 spans 14 amino acids. CDR1 is LGHNA and CDR2 is YSLEER in the germline V gene.

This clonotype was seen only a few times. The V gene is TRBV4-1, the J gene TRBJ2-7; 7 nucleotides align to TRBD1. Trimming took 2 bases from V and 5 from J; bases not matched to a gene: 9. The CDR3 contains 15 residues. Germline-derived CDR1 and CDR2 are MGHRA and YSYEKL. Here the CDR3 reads CASSQQAHTGDEQYF. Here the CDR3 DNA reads TGCGCCAGCAGCCAACAGGCACATACAGGGGACGAGCAGTACTTC.

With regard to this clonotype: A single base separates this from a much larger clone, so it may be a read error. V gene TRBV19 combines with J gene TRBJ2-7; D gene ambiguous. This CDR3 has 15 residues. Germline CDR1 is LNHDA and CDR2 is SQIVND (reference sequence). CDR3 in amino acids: CVSSTLPGRSYEQYF. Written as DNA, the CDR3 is TGTGTCAGTAGTACCTTACCAGGTCGCTCCTACGAGCAGTACTTC.

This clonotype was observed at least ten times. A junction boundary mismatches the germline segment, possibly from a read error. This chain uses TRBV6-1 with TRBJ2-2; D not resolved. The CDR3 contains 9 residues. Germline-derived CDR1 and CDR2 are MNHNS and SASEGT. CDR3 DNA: TGCGGTAGCACCGGGGAGCTGTTTTTT. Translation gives CGSTGELFF.

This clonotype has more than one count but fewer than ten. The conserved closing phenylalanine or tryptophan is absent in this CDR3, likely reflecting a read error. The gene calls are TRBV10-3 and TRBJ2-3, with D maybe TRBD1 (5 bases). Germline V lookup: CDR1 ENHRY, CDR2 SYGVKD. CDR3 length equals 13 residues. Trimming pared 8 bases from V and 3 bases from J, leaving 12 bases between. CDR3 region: CAIGAGATDTQYL. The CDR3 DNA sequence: TGTGCCATCGGGGCAGGAGCTACAGATACGCAGTATCTT.

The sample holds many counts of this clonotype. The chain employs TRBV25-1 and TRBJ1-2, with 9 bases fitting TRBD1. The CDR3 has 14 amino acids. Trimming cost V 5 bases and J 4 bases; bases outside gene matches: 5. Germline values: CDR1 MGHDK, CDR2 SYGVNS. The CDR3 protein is CASSPRDRVYGYTF. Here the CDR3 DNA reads TGTGCCAGCAGTCCCCGGGACAGGGTCTATGGCTACACCTTC.